What follows describes a single T cell receptor (beta chain). The CDR3 totals 18 residues. CDR1 and CDR2 (germline): PRHDT, FYEKMQ (reference sequence). J was trimmed by 0 bases and V by 3 bases; bases with no gene match: 6. This sample was taken from a study of T cells in Graves' hyperthyroidism and ophthalmopathy. TCR beta CDR3 region amplification was performed from RNA transcripts. An initial round of RT-PCR targeting the TCR CDR3 relied on the HTBI primer set. TCRdb re-analysed the multiplex PCR reads in MiXCR, keeping a single row per CDR3 protein. The data show about 520,000 distinct CDR3 sequences, roughly 24% seen once.

The V and J genes are TRBV13 and TRBJ2-6; 9 nucleotides match TRBD1. This receptor was obtained from a young woman with Graves' ophthalmopathy. Sequenced sample: blood. CDR3 DNA: TGTGCCAGCAGCTTTTCAGGACAGGGGACCTCTGGGGCCAACGTCCTGACTTTC. It translates to CASSFSGQGTSGANVLTF.